These T cell receptor beta chains were read from a single sample in a study of shared clonotypes between healthy human individuals. Only in-frame clones appear in the TCRdb table, and some are missing; sequencing was by immunoSEQ multiplex PCR. This table holds 300,000 to 400,000 clones, around 79% found once. Input material: memory CD4+ T cells sorted from blood. The receptors were sampled from a man between 25 and 39 years old in good health. Both conserved end residues are part of each CDR3. D genes are given only for firm matches. A clone size is listed for some rows: how often the clone was seen (once, few, many), or a class if it is expanded.

j_call v_call d_call clone_size cdr3_nt cdr3_aa
TRBJ2-7 TRBV7-9 TRBD1 . TGTGCCAGCAGCCGGGACAGGGGGCGCGAGCAGTACTTC CASSRDRGREQYF
TRBJ2-7 TRBV2 . . TGTGCCAGCAGTGTGCAGAGCGGTGCCTACGAGCAGTACTTC CASSVQSGAYEQYF
TRBJ2-2 TRBV19 . . TGTGGCCGGGGTACGACCGGGCGGGATTTAGACACCGGGGAGCTGTTTTTT CGRGTTGRDLDTGELFF
TRBJ1-4 TRBV7-8 TRBD1 . TGTGCCAGCAGCCGCCGGGACAGCATAAATAATGAAAAACTGTTTTTT CASSRRDSINNEKLFF
TRBJ2-3 TRBV19 TRBD1 . TGTGCCACTATAGACAGGGGAAGGGGAGATACGCAGTATTTT CATIDRGRGDTQYF
TRBJ1-1 TRBV4-2 TRBD1 . TGTGCCAGCAGCCAAGATCTTGGACAGGGGAGGGCTTTCTTT CASSQDLGQGRAFF
TRBJ2-5 TRBV2 TRBD2 once TGTGCCAGTAATAGCGGGAGGTACGAAGAGACCCAGTACTTC CASNSGRYEETQYF
TRBJ2-6 TRBV7-9 . . TGTGCCAGCAGCTCATGGATCGGACGGATCTCTGGGGCCAACGTCCTGACTTTC CASSSWIGRISGANVLTF
TRBJ2-1 TRBV7-8 . . TGTGCCAGCAGCCACCCAGGGGTTGGGTACAATGAGCAGTTCTTC CASSHPGVGYNEQFF
TRBJ2-3 TRBV6-1 TRBD2 many TGTGCCAGCAGGGTAGCGGGAAGCACAGATACGCAGTATTTT CASRVAGSTDTQYF
TRBJ2-7 TRBV27 TRBD2 . TGTGCCAGCAGAAGGGCTAGCGGGAGGTACGAGCAGTACTTC CASRRASGRYEQYF
TRBJ1-1 TRBV7-9 TRBD1 . TGTGCCAGCAGCTTCAGGGGGCAGGGAGCTTTCTTT CASSFRGQGAFF
TRBJ2-7 TRBV30 . . TGTGCCTGGAGTGTAGCCCCCTCGGGCGAGCAGTACTTC CAWSVAPSGEQYF
TRBJ2-1 TRBV25-1 . . TGTGCCAGCAGTGGCGGGTTTGAGGCCAACAATGAGCAGTTCTTC CASSGGFEANNEQFF
TRBJ1-1 TRBV4-3 TRBD1 . TGCGCCAGCAGCCAGGGGACAGGGAGAAAGAACACTGAAGCTTTCTTT CASSQGTGRKNTEAFF
TRBJ1-1 TRBV15 . . TGTGCCACCAGCAGAGATTTTAGAGGCGGATACACTGAAGCTTTCTTT CATSRDFRGGYTEAFF
TRBJ2-7 TRBV7-2 . once TGTGCCAGCAGCTCCGCTCTTGGGTGTTTCTACGAGCAGTACTTC CASSSALGCFYEQYF
TRBJ1-1 TRBV21-1 . . TGTGCCAGCCCCCCCGGGGATCGGGACACTGAAGCTTTCTTT CASPPGDRDTEAFF
TRBJ2-1 TRBV5-6 TRBD2 . TGTGCCAGCAGCTTGGATGCTAGCGGGAGGGTGCAGTTCTTC CASSLDASGRVQFF
TRBJ2-3 TRBV2 . . TGTGCCAGCAGTAACCGGGCCTTCACAGATACGCAGTATTTT CASSNRAFTDTQYF
TRBJ2-7 TRBV7-9 . . TGTGCCAGCAGCTTCTCCGGGACGCTAGACGAGCAGTACTTC CASSFSGTLDEQYF
TRBJ1-2 TRBV5-4 . . TGTGCCAGCAGCTTGGCTCTGATGGCGGGCTACACCTTC CASSLALMAGYTF
TRBJ1-6 TRBV5-4 . . TGTGCCAGCAGCTTGGATCTGCCTGGGTATAATTCACCCCTCCACTTT CASSLDLPGYNSPLHF
TRBJ2-7 TRBV4-3 . . TGCGCCAGCAGCCAATCCCCGAGCGCTGGGTTGGAGCAGTACTTC CASSQSPSAGLEQYF
TRBJ2-3 TRBV2 . . TGTGCCAGCAGACGGACAGCCCTTAGCACAGATACGCAGTATTTT CASRRTALSTDTQYF
TRBJ2-3 TRBV12-5 TRBD2 . TGTGCTAGTGGTTTGGATAGCGGGCCCTCAGATACGCAGTATTTT CASGLDSGPSDTQYF
TRBJ1-3 TRBV19 . . TGTGCCAGTAGCCCCGAGACTAACGGGCCTGGAAACACCATATATTTT CASSPETNGPGNTIYF
TRBJ2-5 TRBV5-4 . . TGTGCCAGCAGCTTGGCCACCACTAGTGTAGAGACCCAGTACTTC CASSLATTSVETQYF
TRBJ2-7 TRBV7-2 TRBD2 . TGTGCCAGCAGCCTTAGCGGGAGGGCCCCCGAGCAGTACTTC CASSLSGRAPEQYF
TRBJ2-2 TRBV5-1 . . TGCGCCAGCATAGACAGGGCGGGGGCCGGGGAGCTGTTTTTT CASIDRAGAGELFF
TRBJ2-5 TRBV6-5 . many TGTGCCAGCAGTTACCGCCCGTGGGAGACCCAGTACTTC CASSYRPWETQYF
TRBJ1-5 TRBV6-5 . . TGTGCCAGCACCAACGGTTTTGGGGGTCAGCCCCAGCATTTT CASTNGFGGQPQHF
TRBJ1-4 TRBV28 TRBD1 . TGTGCCAGCAGTTTTACGGGACAGGGAAATGAAAAACTGTTTTTT CASSFTGQGNEKLFF
TRBJ1-2 TRBV5-4 TRBD1 once TGTGCCAGCAGCTACCCTCCGGGACAGTCCTCAGGAGGCTACACCTTC CASSYPPGQSSGGYTF
TRBJ2-2 TRBV6-5 TRBD2 . TGTGCCAGCAGTTACTTTAGCGGGACGGACGGGGAGCTGTTTTTT CASSYFSGTDGELFF
TRBJ1-2 TRBV11-2 . . TGTGCCAGCAGCACCATAGACCACTATGGCTACACCTTC CASSTIDHYGYTF
TRBJ1-1 TRBV7-3 . . TGTGCCAGCAGCTTACACAGGGCAGCTTCTGAAGCTTTCTTT CASSLHRAASEAFF
TRBJ2-4 TRBV6-1 . . TGTGCCAGCAGTGAAGATGGACTCCCCAAAAACATTCAGTACTTC CASSEDGLPKNIQYF
TRBJ2-3 TRBV6-1 . few TGTGCCAGCAGTGAACCGAATACGCAGTATTTT CASSEPNTQYF
TRBJ2-1 TRBV6-4 TRBD1 many TGTGCCAGCAGCCGCGGCGGACAGGGACACAATGAGCAGTTCTTC CASSRGGQGHNEQFF
TRBJ2-1 TRBV5-4 . . TGTGCCAGCAGCTTACGGAGCTCCTACAATGAGCAGTTCTTC CASSLRSSYNEQFF
TRBJ2-5 TRBV15 . . TGTGCCACCTCGGGACGAGTAGAGACCCAGTACTTC CATSGRVETQYF